This is a list of T cell receptor beta chains from one sample in a study of cytomegalovirus exposure and HLA in healthy donors. Assay used: immunoSEQ multiplex PCR; TCRdb lists only in-frame clones, some missing. Among under 200,000 clones listed, under 90% were seen once. Material: PBMCs. The receptors were gathered from a man between 18 and 29 years old in good health and CMV-seropositive. Each CDR3 is given with its conserved first and last residue. The D gene is left open where the match is weak. The size entry is marked missing in some rows and otherwise reads once, few, many or a size class.

TRBV7-3,TRBD1,TRBJ2-2,NA,CASSLNPGQGGSGELFF,TGTGCCAGCAGCTTAAATCCTGGACAGGGTGGGTCCGGGGAGCTGTTTTTT
TRBV6-5,TRBD1,TRBJ2-5,NA,CASRARDRGETQYF,TGTGCCAGCAGAGCCCGGGACAGGGGAGAGACCCAGTACTTC
TRBV7-2,NA,TRBJ2-7,NA,CASSLAAGEQYF,TGTGCCAGCAGCTTAGCGGCGGGCGAGCAGTACTTC
TRBV18,TRBD2,TRBJ2-7,NA,CASSPNGLAGVYEQYF,TGTGCCAGCTCGCCGAATGGACTAGCGGGAGTCTACGAGCAGTACTTC
TRBV9,NA,TRBJ1-1,NA,CASSVEGGNTEAFF,TGTGCCAGCAGCGTGGAGGGAGGGAACACTGAAGCTTTCTTT
TRBV6-5,NA,TRBJ2-7,NA,CASSQGFPYEQYF,TGTGCCAGCAGTCAGGGATTCCCCTACGAGCAGTACTTC
TRBV30,NA,TRBJ2-7,NA,CAWEPPGAANGEQYF,TGTGCCTGGGAACCCCCAGGGGCGGCGAACGGCGAGCAGTACTTC
TRBV19,TRBD1,TRBJ2-1,NA,CASSGTVGNEQFF,TGTGCCAGTAGCGGGACAGTTGGCAATGAGCAGTTCTTC
TRBV28,TRBD1,TRBJ2-7,NA,CASRRDRPSYEQYF,TGTGCCAGCAGGAGGGACAGGCCTTCCTACGAGCAGTACTTC
TRBV20-1,TRBD1,TRBJ2-7,NA,CSGQGAGEQYF,TGCAGTGGTCAGGGGGCGGGGGAGCAGTACTTC
TRBV5-1,TRBD1,TRBJ2-2,NA,CASSFNGQGNTGELFF,TGCGCCAGCAGCTTTAATGGACAGGGGAACACCGGGGAGCTGTTTTTT
TRBV5-1,NA,TRBJ2-5,once,CASSSGETQYF,TGCGCCAGCAGCTCCGGAGAGACCCAGTACTTC
TRBV27,NA,TRBJ2-5,NA,CASSTGPTMGGGSGETQYF,TGTGCCAGCAGCACCGGGCCCACGATGGGAGGGGGGTCTGGAGAGACCCAGTACTTC
TRBV5-6,NA,TRBJ1-2,few,CASSLGTLNYGYTF,TGTGCCAGCAGCCTCGGGACATTGAACTATGGCTACACCTTC
TRBV6-5,NA,TRBJ2-1,NA,CASKRESSYNEQFF,TGTGCCAGCAAAAGGGAGAGCTCCTACAATGAGCAGTTCTTC
TRBV5-6,TRBD2,TRBJ2-2,NA,CASSLEGSGRATGELFF,TGTGCCAGCAGCTTGGAGGGGAGCGGGAGGGCCACCGGGGAGCTGTTTTTT
TRBV30,TRBD2,TRBJ2-7,NA,CAWSFGVLAGADEQYF,TGTGCCTGGAGTTTTGGGGTGCTAGCGGGAGCGGACGAGCAGTACTTC
TRBV5-1,TRBD1,TRBJ2-7,NA,CASSPRQGVTFSYEQYF,TGCGCCAGCAGCCCCCGACAGGGTGTCACTTTCTCCTACGAGCAGTACTTC
TRBV5-1,NA,TRBJ2-5,NA,CASSLAPLDLQETQYF,TGCGCCAGCAGCTTGGCACCACTAGATCTCCAAGAGACCCAGTACTTC
TRBV6-5,NA,TRBJ1-1,NA,CASSYRRRDTEAFF,TGTGCCAGCAGTTACCGGAGGAGGGACACTGAAGCTTTCTTT
TRBV6-5,TRBD2,TRBJ2-7,NA,CASSSIAGAYEQYF,TGTGCCAGCAGTTCCATAGCGGGAGCCTACGAGCAGTACTTC
TRBV11-1,TRBD1,TRBJ2-7,NA,CASSLSAGGSFYEQYF,TGTGCCAGCAGCTTATCCGCAGGGGGAAGTTTCTACGAGCAGTACTTC
TRBV11-1,NA,TRBJ2-3,NA,CASSPGQRRTDTQYF,TGTGCCAGCAGCCCAGGACAGAGACGCACAGATACGCAGTATTTT
TRBV2,TRBD1,TRBJ1-2,NA,CASSERPGGANGYTF,TGTGCCAGCAGTGAAAGGCCAGGGGGCGCAAACGGCTACACCTTC
TRBV28,NA,TRBJ2-7,NA,CASSLLGQTPYEQYF,TGTGCCAGCAGTTTATTGGGCCAGACCCCCTACGAGCAGTACTTC
TRBV5-1,TRBD1,TRBJ1-4,NA,CASTAGTGNEKLFF,TGCGCCAGCACCGCCGGGACAGGGAATGAAAAACTGTTTTTT
TRBV5-4,TRBD2,TRBJ2-3,NA,CASSLVAAIGLAKPTDTQYF,TGTGCCAGCAGCTTGGTGGCAGCAATTGGACTAGCGAAACCCACAGATACGCAGTATTTT
TRBV2,NA,TRBJ2-5,NA,CASSLGQGTPETQYF,TGTGCCAGCAGTTTAGGTCAGGGTACCCCAGAGACCCAGTACTTC
TRBV5-1,TRBD1,TRBJ2-2,NA,CASSLDTGGRTGELFF,TGCGCCAGCAGCTTGGACACAGGGGGTCGCACCGGGGAGCTGTTTTTT
TRBV5-1,NA,TRBJ2-3,NA,CASSLAGASGTDTQYF,TGCGCCAGCAGCTTGGCCGGGGCTAGCGGCACAGATACGCAGTATTTT
TRBV2,TRBD2,TRBJ2-1,NA,CASSWEREGTSYNEQFF,TGTGCCAGCAGTTGGGAGCGGGAGGGCACCTCCTACAATGAGCAGTTCTTC
TRBV5-1,NA,TRBJ2-7,NA,CASSLTGSYEQYF,TGCGCCAGCAGCTTGACAGGCTCCTACGAGCAGTACTTC
TRBV5-5,TRBD2,TRBJ2-1,NA,CASSTIAGDQDNEQFF,TGTGCCAGCAGTACGATAGCGGGAGACCAGGACAATGAGCAGTTCTTC
TRBV5-1,TRBD1,TRBJ1-2,NA,CASSNGQGATALDYGYTF,TGCGCCAGCAGCAACGGACAGGGGGCCACGGCTTTGGACTATGGCTACACCTTC
TRBV11-3,TRBD2,TRBJ2-2,NA,CASSFSAGVAGELFF,TGTGCCAGCAGCTTTTCTGCGGGAGTGGCCGGGGAGCTGTTTTTT
TRBV7-2,NA,TRBJ2-1,NA,CASSSPSVAYNEQFF,TGTGCCAGCAGCTCACCCTCGGTAGCCTACAATGAGCAGTTCTTC
TRBV29-1,NA,TRBJ1-2,NA,CSARERGYTF,TGCAGCGCCCGAGAGCGTGGCTACACCTTC
TRBV11-3,NA,TRBJ2-1,NA,CASSLGTVNEQFF,TGTGCCAGCAGCTTAGGGACTGTCAATGAGCAGTTCTTC
TRBV11-2,TRBD2,TRBJ2-2,once,CASETSGENTGELFF,TGTGCCAGCGAAACTAGCGGAGAGAACACCGGGGAGCTGTTTTTT
TRBV5-1,TRBD2,TRBJ2-7,once,CASSFQAGGLLTYEQYF,TGCGCCAGCAGCTTTCAAGCGGGAGGACTCCTGACCTACGAGCAGTACTTC
TRBV5-4,TRBD2,TRBJ2-3,NA,CASSPGTNRPDTQYF,TGTGCCAGCAGCCCTGGGACTAACCGCCCAGATACGCAGTATTTT
TRBV7-9,NA,TRBJ1-1,once,CASSEGGRGALNTEAFF,TGTGCCAGCAGCGAAGGAGGCAGGGGTGCCTTGAACACTGAAGCTTTCTTT
TRBV11-3,TRBD2,TRBJ2-1,NA,CASSYRSGRNEQFF,TGTGCCAGCAGCTACAGGAGCGGGAGGAATGAGCAGTTCTTC
TRBV19,TRBD1,TRBJ1-1,NA,CASSPRTGGYKHTEAFF,TGTGCCAGTAGTCCCCGGACAGGGGGATATAAGCACACTGAAGCTTTCTTT
TRBV14,TRBD2,TRBJ2-2,NA,CASLRVGLTGELFF,TGTGCCAGTCTGAGGGTGGGACTAACCGGGGAGCTGTTTTTT